The 29 T cell receptor beta chains below were found in one sample sequenced in a study of shared clonotypes between healthy human individuals. Data came from immunoSEQ multiplex PCR; TCRdb stores just in-frame clones and leaves some out. Here the sample spans fewer than 850,000 clones, around 90% being singletons. Specimen: memory CD8+ T cells from PBMCs. Stated subset: CD45RO+ cells pooled with CCR7-negative TemRA cells. These receptors came from a young man in good health. Some clones in this sample may be carry-over from other donors' samples.

The chain's CDR3 is CASSEWFKLDTQYF. The CDR3 DNA reads as TGTGCCAGCAGTGAATGGTTTAAGTTGGATACGCAGTATTTT. This sequence joins TRBV6-1 and TRBJ2-3; D call uncertain. Germline CDR1 reads MNHNS; CDR2 reads SASEGT. The CDR3 has 14 amino acids. V lost 2 bases and J lost 6, with 12 bases in between.

The rearrangement joins TRBV7-9 to TRBJ2-3; 8 bases align to TRBD1. Germline CDR1 reads SEHNR; CDR2 reads FQNEAQ (reference sequence). This CDR3 is built from 15 residues. V lost 4 bases to trimming and J lost 2 bases; unmatched junction nucleotides: 5. The CDR3 DNA is TGTGCCAGCAGCTCGCAGGACAGGGTCACAGATACGCAGTATTTT. Translation: CASSSQDRVTDTQYF.

The chain uses TRBV28 and TRBJ2-1, with D possibly TRBD1 on 6 matching bases. The CDR3 spans 18 residues. Germline CDR1 MDHEN, CDR2 SYDVKM. V lost 2 bases and J lost 6, with 23 bases in between. The CDR3 region has the DNA TGTGCCAGCAGTTTACAGCTCAGGACAGAGGGACCGGTCAATGAGCAGTTCTTC. It translates to CASSLQLRTEGPVNEQFF. Using reference TRBV28 and TRBJ2-1 for the parts outside the CDR3, the full variable domain is DVKVTQSSRYLVKRTGEKVFLECVQDMDHENMFWYRQDPGLGLRLIYFSYDVKMKEKGDIPEGYSVSREKKERFSLILESASTNQTSMYLCASSLQLRTEGPVNEQFFGPGTRLTVL.

The chain recombines TRBV7-8 with TRBJ2-5; unclear D gene. This CDR3 is built from 14 residues. CDR1 is SGHVS and CDR2 is FQNEAQ in the germline V gene. V lost 4 bases, J lost 3 bases, and 12 bases lay in between. The DNA for the CDR3 is TGTGCCAGCAGCTCCAACCTGGTTGAAGAGACCCAGTACTTC. Encoded protein: CASSSNLVEETQYF. Looking up the rest from reference TRBV7-8 and TRBJ2-5 gives the full variable domain: GAGVSQSPRYKVAKRGQDVALRCDPISGHVSLFWYQQALGQGPEFLTYFQNEAQLDKSGLPSDRFFAERPEGSVSTLKIQRTQQEDSAVYLCASSSNLVEETQYFGPGTRLLVL.

As concerns this clone: The sample has other DNA sequences that encode this CDR3 too. This chain links TRBV7-9 with TRBJ2-7; 12 bases are a match to TRBD2. Germline CDR1 is SEHNR and CDR2 is FQNEAQ (reference sequence). V gave up 5 bases and J gave up 7 bases; unmatched junction bases: 3. CDR3 length: 13 residues. The CDR3 DNA follows: TGTGCCAGCAGCCTCGGACTAGCGGGGGAGCAGTACTTC. Translation: CASSLGLAGEQYF.

This chain uses TRBV7-2 with TRBJ2-2, with D uncertain. Looked up from germline, CDR1 is SGHTA and CDR2 is FQGNSA. The CDR3 extends over 12 amino acids. Trimming took 6 bases from V and 5 from J, leaving 7 bases between them. The CDR3 spells CASSPRTGELFF. DNA for the CDR3: TGTGCCAGCAGTCCCCGTACCGGGGAGCTGTTTTTT.

The V gene is TRBV7-9, the J gene TRBJ2-7, with 11 bases matching TRBD2. The germline V gene encodes CDR1 SEHNR and CDR2 FQNEAQ (reference sequence). The trim removed 4 bases at V and 1 base at J, leaving 9 bases unmatched. The CDR3 has 17 residues. The CDR3 DNA is TGTGCCAGCAGCTCAAATCGACTAGCGGGACTGTCCTACGAGCAGTACTTC. Its protein product is CASSSNRLAGLSYEQYF.

J is TRBJ2-5 and V is TRBV2; TRBD2 is a possible D gene (5 bases). This CDR3 has 17 residues. Trimming shortened V by 5 bases and J by 1 base, and 20 bases separated the two germline ends. Per the germline V gene, CDR1 is SNHLY and CDR2 is FYNNEI. The CDR3 is CASSPRTLPRGQETQYF. The CDR3 bases are TGTGCCAGCAGTCCCAGGACTCTCCCCAGAGGCCAAGAGACCCAGTACTTC.

The CDR3: CASSWGSGNEQYF. The CDR3 DNA reads TGTGCCAGCAGTTGGGGTTCTGGCAACGAGCAGTACTTC. This chain joins TRBV27 and TRBJ2-5; D is uncertain. The DNA end lines up better with TRBJ2-7; the J call may be wrong. The CDR3 is made up of 13 amino acids. Germline V gene sequence: CDR1 MNHEY, CDR2 SMNVEV (reference sequence).

The chain has TRBV6-5 and TRBJ1-4; D gene ambiguous. V lost 4 bases and J lost 5, with 17 bases in between. Germline CDR1 is MNHEY and CDR2 is SVGAGI. This CDR3 contains 16 residues. In DNA form, the CDR3 reads TGTGCCAGCAGTTCTCGAGACACCCTGAAGAATGAAAAACTGTTTTTT. As protein: CASSSRDTLKNEKLFF.

This rearrangement joins TRBV7-8 to TRBJ1-3; D not resolved. From germline, CDR1 is SGHVS and CDR2 FQNEAQ. V shed 4 bases and J shed 2 bases, with 12 bases lying between them. The CDR3 has 15 amino acids. CDR3 sequence: CASSSYGPPGNTIYF. DNA of the CDR3: TGTGCCAGCAGCTCCTACGGGCCCCCTGGAAACACCATATATTTT.

This chain uses TRBV7-3 with TRBJ1-1; D unclear. The CDR3 loop spans 13 amino acids. Germline assignment: CDR1 SGHTA and CDR2 FQGTGA. V lost 6 bases to trimming and J lost 0 bases, with 8 bases between them. The CDR3 reads CASSQAMNTEAFF. Here the CDR3 DNA reads TGTGCCAGCAGTCAAGCAATGAACACTGAAGCTTTCTTT.

This chain joins TRBV25-1 and TRBJ1-5, with D possibly being TRBD1 (6 bases). There are 13 residues in the CDR3. The germline gives CDR1 MGHDK, CDR2 SYGVNS. V lost 2 bases and J 6 bases, leaving 8 bases between the germline ends. The CDR3 DNA follows: TGTGCCAGCAGTGAAAAGGGGGGTCAGCCCCAGCATTTT. This codes for CASSEKGGQPQHF.

The chain uses TRBV29-1 and TRBJ1-2; the D is unclear. Germline V gives CDR1 SQVTM, CDR2 ANQGSEA. There are 15 residues in the CDR3. Trimming took 0 bases from V and 2 from J, leaving 13 bases between them. The DNA of the CDR3 is TGCAGCGTTGAAGAAGGGATTCCCCCGAACTATGGCTACACCTTC. Protein: CSVEEGIPPNYGYTF.

The J gene is TRBJ1-1, the V gene TRBV7-8; D call uncertain. Germline V gene lookup returns CDR1 SGHVS and CDR2 FQNEAQ. V was trimmed by 1 base and J by 10 bases, leaving 13 bases between them. CDR3 length: 13 amino acids. The CDR3 region has the DNA TGTGCCAGCAGCTTAGGGGTCGAAGGAGGAGCTTTCTTT. This encodes CASSLGVEGGAFF.

This clone turned up a few times. J is TRBJ1-1 and V is TRBV4-2, with TRBD1 as a possible D gene (6 bases). Trimming removed 4 bases at V and 4 bases at J, with 13 bases between. CDR1 and CDR2 from the germline V gene are LGHNA and YNFKEQ. The CDR3 runs 14 residues. In DNA, the CDR3 is TGTGCCAGCAGCCGATGGGGGGGCGTCACTGAAGCTTTCTTT. As protein: CASSRWGGVTEAFF.

This chain joins TRBV7-9 and TRBJ2-7, with 10 bases identical to TRBD1. The V and J ends lost 5 bases and 2 bases, in that order; junction bases with no gene match: 9. The CDR3 is made up of 16 amino acids. Germline-derived CDR1 and CDR2 are SEHNR and FQNEAQ (reference sequence). For the CDR3, the DNA is TGTGCCAGCAGCCCGCGGACAGGGGGAAGGACCTACGAGCAGTACTTC. Its protein is CASSPRTGGRTYEQYF.

The chain employs TRBV7-9 and TRBJ2-7; maybe TRBD1 (6 bases). CDR1 SEHNR and CDR2 FQNEAQ come from the germline V gene (reference sequence). The CDR3 sequence is 16 residues long. V was shortened by 0 bases and J by 2 bases, with 14 bases between the two germline ends. CDR3 sequence: CASSLAPSTGTYEQYF. The CDR3 region has the DNA TGTGCCAGCAGCTTAGCGCCTTCCACAGGGACCTACGAGCAGTACTTC.

V gene TRBV30 combines with J gene TRBJ2-1, with D perhaps matching TRBD1 (7 bases). This CDR3 comprises 16 residues. The germline gives CDR1 GTSNPN, CDR2 SVGIG (reference sequence). V was trimmed by 4 bases and J by 9 bases, leaving 25 bases between them. Here the CDR3 DNA reads TGTGCCTGGAAACCCCAGACAGGGAGGTATGAACCTGAGCAGTTCTTC. Its protein product is CAWKPQTGRYEPEQFF. The full variable domain, its missing parts supplied by reference TRBV30 and TRBJ2-1, is SQTIHQWPATLVQPVGSPLSLECTVEGTSNPNLYWYRQAAGRGLQLLFYSVGIGQISSEVPQNLSASRPQDRQFILSSKKLLLSDSGFYLCAWKPQTGRYEPEQFFGPGTRLTVL.

V and J are TRBV10-3 and TRBJ2-7; the D gene could be TRBD1 or TRBD2 (5 bases each). V lost 0 bases and J lost 7, with 10 bases in between. Germline lookup yields CDR1 ENHRY and CDR2 SYGVKD. The CDR3 totals 13 residues. The CDR3 nucleotides read TGTGCCATCAGTGAGTCGAGGGGCAGGGAGCAGTACTTC. Protein product: CAISESRGREQYF.

This clone was counted between two and nine times. CDR3 protein: CASSLSVSKTEAFF. The CDR3 region has the DNA TGTGCCAGCAGTTTATCCGTGAGTAAGACTGAAGCTTTCTTT. The chain is built from TRBV27 and TRBJ1-1, with no clear D. V was pared by 0 bases and J by 5 bases, with 10 bases between. Germline V gives CDR1 MNHEY, CDR2 SMNVEV (reference sequence). CDR3 size: 14 residues.

This chain joins TRBV7-6 and TRBJ1-1; D is unresolved. The length of the CDR3 is 15 residues. In germline, CDR1 is SGHVS, CDR2 FNYEAQ. The V end was cut by 4 bases, the J end by 5 bases, with 17 bases between. CDR3 in amino acids: CASSSIQRLGTEAFF. The CDR3 DNA reads TGTGCCAGCAGCTCCATCCAGCGGCTGGGGACTGAAGCTTTCTTT.

The J gene is TRBJ1-1, the V gene TRBV27, with D unclear. Per germline, CDR1 MNHEY and CDR2 SMNVEV (reference sequence). This CDR3 spans 13 amino acids. The V gene lost 5 bases and the J gene lost 7 bases, with 14 bases spanning the gap. For the CDR3, the DNA is TGTGCCAGCAGTCTAGGGCTGGGCGTTGAAGCTTTCTTT. Its protein product is CASSLGLGVEAFF.

V is TRBV29-1 and J is TRBJ2-2; possibly TRBD1 or TRBD2 for D (7 bases each). Germline CDR1 and CDR2: SQVTM and ANQGSEA. The CDR3 has 17 residues. The ends were cut back, 6 bases at V and 5 bases at J, with 25 bases in the middle. CDR3 loop: CSVGGNRGKKRTGELFF. For the CDR3, the DNA is TGCAGCGTCGGGGGGAACAGGGGAAAAAAGCGGACCGGGGAGCTGTTTTTT.

This chain connects TRBV4-1 to TRBJ2-3; D may be TRBD2 (5 bases). This CDR3 is 15 amino acids long. The ends were cut back, 1 base at V and 6 bases at J, with 14 bases in the middle. Per the germline V gene, CDR1 is MGHRA and CDR2 is YSYEKL. CDR3 amino acids: CASSQGETWTDTQYF. In nucleotides, the CDR3 is TGCGCCAGCAGCCAAGGCGAGACCTGGACTGATACGCAGTATTTT.

CDR3 DNA sequence: TGTGCCAGCAGTCCCCTCCTCGGGAGGAGGCAAGAGACCCAGTACTTC. Translating it yields CASSPLLGRRQETQYF. This chain links TRBV28 with TRBJ2-5, with 7 bases fitting TRBD2. This CDR3 spans 16 amino acids. The trim removed 5 bases at V and 2 bases at J, leaving 11 bases unmatched. The V gene's germline CDR1 is MDHEN and CDR2 SYDVKM.

This chain links TRBV28 with TRBJ1-2; tentatively, D is TRBD1 (6 bases). V was cut by 6 bases and J by 6 bases, with 26 bases left in between. The V gene's germline CDR1 is MDHEN and CDR2 SYDVKM. This CDR3 has 17 residues. CDR3 region: CASSEEGGTRVFDGYTF. The CDR3 nucleotides read TGTGCCAGCAGCGAGGAGGGTGGGACACGCGTTTTCGATGGCTACACCTTC.

V and J are TRBV16 and TRBJ1-2; possible D gene TRBD1, 6 bases. Deletions cut 2 bases from V and 8 bases from J, with 15 bases between. The CDR3 loop spans 14 amino acids. Germline V gene sequence: CDR1 KGHSY, CDR2 FQNENV. Written as DNA, the CDR3 is TGTGCCAGCAGCCAAACGCCAAGGGGGAGGGGCTACACCTTC. Protein product: CASSQTPRGRGYTF.

The rearrangement uses TRBV28 and TRBJ2-7; 10 bases line up with TRBD1. The CDR3 covers 13 residues. Looked up from germline, CDR1 is MDHEN and CDR2 is SYDVKM. V was pared by 5 bases and J by 7 bases, with 5 bases of the junction left unmatched. CDR3 nucleotides: TGTGCCAGCAGTCCGACAGGGGGCAATGAGCAGTACTTC. Its translation is CASSPTGGNEQYF. Full variable domain (rest looked up from reference TRBV28 and TRBJ2-7): DVKVTQSSRYLVKRTGEKVFLECVQDMDHENMFWYRQDPGLGLRLIYFSYDVKMKEKGDIPEGYSVSREKKERFSLILESASTNQTSMYLCASSPTGGNEQYFGPGTRLTVT.